This is a list of T cell receptor beta chains from one sample in a study of CD8 T cells in ankylosing spondylitis. TCRdb used MiXCR to reprocess the 5' RACE reads, holding one entry per CDR3 protein. This table holds some 400,000 distinct CDR3 sequences, 20% to 25% found once. Sequenced: blood, either unsorted or a sorted T cell fraction (not recorded which). The source is a male donor with ankylosing spondylitis. Both conserved end residues are part of each CDR3. D genes are given only for firm matches. The size field is filled for only some rows; it gives once, few, many or a size class.

v_gene	abundance	j_gene	d_gene	CDR3nt	CDR3aa
TRBV20-1	NA	TRBJ2-6	NA	TGCAGTGCTAGAGGGCTGTACTCTGGGGCCAACGTCCTGACTTTC	CSARGLYSGANVLTF
TRBV6-1	NA	TRBJ2-1	TRBD2	TGTGCCAGCAGACTCCCCGGGACTAGCGTTGAGCAGTTCTTC	CASRLPGTSVEQFF
TRBV5-1	few	TRBJ1-1	NA	TGCGCCAGCAGCTTGTGGGGCCGGAACACTGAAGCTTTCTTT	CASSLWGRNTEAFF
TRBV19	many	TRBJ2-5	NA	TGTGCCAGTAGTAATGAGCAAGAGACCCAGTACTTC	CASSNEQETQYF
TRBV27	NA	TRBJ2-1	NA	TGTGCCAGCGGTTTCGTGGGACTCTCCTACAATGAGCAGTTCTTC	CASGFVGLSYNEQFF
TRBV9	many	TRBJ2-2	TRBD2	TGTGCCAGCAGCGTTGCGGGAGGGGGGAACACCGGGGAGCTGTTTTTT	CASSVAGGGNTGELFF
TRBV5-5	NA	TRBJ1-2	NA	TGTGCCAGCAGCTGGGAGGTGAAGGTTAACTATGGCTACACCTTC	CASSWEVKVNYGYTF
TRBV20-1	few	TRBJ1-2	NA	TGCAGTGCTAGAGTTCCACAGGGCAACCATGGCTACACCTTC	CSARVPQGNHGYTF
TRBV20-1	few	TRBJ1-1	NA	TGCAGTGCCAATCTCCCGGGGAGGTCTTCGGGGAACACTGAAGCTTTCTTT	CSANLPGRSSGNTEAFF
TRBV29-1	NA	TRBJ1-2	TRBD1	TGCAGCGTATTGACCGGGACAGGGAGAAGTGGCTACACCTTC	CSVLTGTGRSGYTF
TRBV24-1	NA	TRBJ2-3	NA	TGTGCCACCAGTGATAGCTGGGGGGATACGCAGTATTTT	CATSDSWGDTQYF
TRBV7-3	NA	TRBJ2-2	NA	TGTGCCAGCAGCTTTCAATACACCGGGGAGCTGTTTTTT	CASSFQYTGELFF
TRBV5-1	NA	TRBJ2-1	TRBD2	TGCGCCAGCAGCTTGCGTACTAGCGGGAGCCCTGAGCAGTTCTTC	CASSLRTSGSPEQFF
TRBV14	NA	TRBJ1-1	NA	TGTGCCAGCAGCCAAGCCGGTGGCAGACTGAACACTGAAGCTTTCTTT	CASSQAGGRLNTEAFF
TRBV24-1	few	TRBJ2-1	TRBD1	TGTGCCACCAGTGATTGGGACAGCTTCTCCTACAATGAGCAGTTCTTC	CATSDWDSFSYNEQFF
TRBV3-1	few	TRBJ1-1	NA	TGTGCCAGCAGCCTCCATGACGCTGAAGCTTTCTTT	CASSLHDAEAFF
TRBV24-1	NA	TRBJ2-1	TRBD1	TGTGCCACCAGTGACCCCGGGACAGGGCAAAATCAGCAGTTCTTC	CATSDPGTGQNQQFF
TRBV4-3	NA	TRBJ2-5	TRBD2	TGCGCCAGCAGCCAGGCTAGCGGGAGATGGGAGACCCAGTACTTC	CASSQASGRWETQYF
TRBV20-1	few	TRBJ2-3	NA	TGCAGTGCTACCCGACTCCCCGGGGATACGCAGTATTTT	CSATRLPGDTQYF
TRBV20-1	NA	TRBJ2-7	TRBD1	TGCAGTGCGCACCGGGACAGAGCTTCCTACGAGCAGTACTTC	CSAHRDRASYEQYF
TRBV24-1	NA	TRBJ1-2	NA	TGTGCCACCAGTGATTTCAAGGGCAACTATGGCTACACCTTC	CATSDFKGNYGYTF
TRBV29-1	few	TRBJ2-1	TRBD1	TGCAGCGTTATACAGGGGGTCAATGAGCAGTTCTTC	CSVIQGVNEQFF
TRBV20-1	many	TRBJ2-3	NA	TGCAGTGCTAGAGTATCCGATACGCAGTATTTT	CSARVSDTQYF
TRBV5-1	NA	TRBJ2-3	NA	TGCGCCAGCAACTTCGCGGGCACAGATACGCAGTATTTT	CASNFAGTDTQYF
TRBV2	NA	TRBJ2-7	NA	TGTGCCAGCAGTTCGAGTAGGAGACAGCAAAACGAGCAGTACTTC	CASSSSRRQQNEQYF
TRBV11-2	NA	TRBJ2-5	TRBD2	TGTGCCAGCGGACTAGCGGGAGCCCAAGAGACCCAGTACTTC	CASGLAGAQETQYF
TRBV2	NA	TRBJ2-1	NA	TGTGCCAGCACCCGGCTGCTAGTTGATTACAATGAGCAGTTCTTC	CASTRLLVDYNEQFF
TRBV12-3/TRBV12-4	many	TRBJ2-1	NA	TGTGCCAGCAGTGGGGGGAGTTCCTACAATGAGCAGTTCTTC	CASSGGSSYNEQFF
TRBV5-1	few	TRBJ2-1	NA	TGCGCCAGCAGCTTGGCATTAGCGAGCAATGAGCAGTTCTTC	CASSLALASNEQFF
TRBV12-3/TRBV12-4	few	TRBJ2-2	NA	TGTGCCAGCAGTTTAGATACGTCGGCCGGGTTCCGGGAGCTGTTTTTT	CASSLDTSAGFRELFF
TRBV20-1	NA	TRBJ1-2	NA	TGCAGTGCTAGCCTGACAGCCCTCTATGGCTACACCTTC	CSASLTALYGYTF
TRBV5-1	once	TRBJ2-2	NA	TGCGCCAGCAGCTTGGCCTGGGGGGAGAACACCGGGGAGCTGTTTTTT	CASSLAWGENTGELFF
TRBV5-1	few	TRBJ1-1	TRBD1	TGCGCCAGCAGCCCTCGGACAGGGACGGGTGACACTGAAGCTTTCTTT	CASSPRTGTGDTEAFF
TRBV29-1	NA	TRBJ1-1	NA	TGCAGCGTCCACGAGGTAGGGTGGAACACTGAAGCTTTCTTT	CSVHEVGWNTEAFF
TRBV5-1	NA	TRBJ2-1	TRBD2	TGCGCCAGCAGCTTGGGGATCATTAATAGCGGGAGGGGAAACCGAGGGGATGAGCAGTTCTTC	CASSLGIINSGRGNRGDEQFF
TRBV4-1	few	TRBJ1-1	NA	TGCGCCAGCAGCCAACAGGGCATGAACACTGAAGCTTTCTTT	CASSQQGMNTEAFF
TRBV5-1	many	TRBJ2-3	NA	TGCGCCAGCAGCTTGGAGGGGGACTGGGGCACAGATACGCAGTATTTT	CASSLEGDWGTDTQYF
TRBV5-1	many	TRBJ2-1	TRBD2	TGCGCCAGCAGCCCATCTAGCGGGAGGTTAAATAATGAGCAGTTCTTC	CASSPSSGRLNNEQFF
TRBV7-9	few	TRBJ2-1	TRBD1	TGTGCCAGCAGCCCCCGGACAGGGCGGATGAACAATGAGCAGTTCTTC	CASSPRTGRMNNEQFF